The 12 T cell receptor beta chains given below trace back to one sample, sequenced in a study of blood T cells in healthy people across ages. Alongside a J-beta primer mix, a sample-barcoded 5' primer served in a second PCR lasting roughly 7 to 12 cycles. Each CDR3 protein gets one entry after TCRdb re-called the 5' RACE reads with MiXCR. There are 1.5 million to 2 million distinct CDR3 sequences in the sample; 30% to 40% occur only once, and around 23% lies in the top ten. Input material: blood. Every receptor here comes from a human donor in good health.

This clonotype has a handful of counts. This chain links TRBV4-1 with TRBJ2-7, with a weak D call TRBD2 (6 bases). The CDR3 extends over 17 amino acids. Germline CDR1 is MGHRA and CDR2 is YSYEKL. The germline V and J ends were trimmed by 1 base and 1 base, with 17 bases remaining between them. The CDR3: CASSQALGGVGSYEQYF. CDR3 nucleotides: TGCGCCAGCAGCCAAGCCCTCGGGGGTGTAGGTTCCTACGAGCAGTACTTC.

The chain recombines TRBV21-1 with TRBJ2-1; the table's D call, TRBD1, was not checked against the DNA. TRBV21-1 is listed as a pseudogene. The CDR3 consists of 16 residues. In DNA, the CDR3 is TGTGCCAGCAGCAAAGTGGGGGGGCTTGGTTTCAATGAGCAGTTCTTC. It codes for CASSKVGGLGFNEQFF.

This clonotype was seen more than once but under ten times. This chain joins TRBV10-3 and TRBJ2-5; D may be TRBD1 or TRBD2 (6 bases each). CDR3 length: 13 residues. CDR1 and CDR2 (germline): ENHRY, SYGVKD. The V end was cut by 4 bases, the J end by 1 base, with 7 bases between. Here the CDR3 reads CAISAGAQETQYF. The CDR3 coding sequence is TGTGCCATCAGTGCGGGGGCCCAAGAGACCCAGTACTTC.

V usage is TRBV5-1 and J usage is TRBJ1-5; no definite D call. Germline loops: CDR1 SGHRS, CDR2 YFSETQ. CDR3 length equals 15 residues. Trimming stripped 1 base from V and 3 bases from J, with 11 bases between. The CDR3 sequence: CASSLNPGPNQPQHF. Written as DNA, the CDR3 is TGCGCCAGCAGCTTGAATCCCGGGCCCAATCAGCCCCAGCATTTT.

The rearrangement links TRBV6-2 or TRBV6-3 to TRBJ2-7, with 7 positions matching TRBD2. The CDR3 covers 15 residues. Germline trimming cut 6 bases from V and 0 bases from J; bases unmatched to any gene: 8. Germline loops: CDR1 MNHEY, CDR2 SVGEGT. The CDR3 sequence: CASRTRRGSSYEQYF. CDR3 DNA sequence: TGTGCCAGCAGGACCCGGCGGGGGAGCTCCTACGAGCAGTACTTC.

This rearrangement joins TRBV27 to TRBJ2-1; TRBD2 aligns across 7 bases. The junction had 10 bases not matched to a gene; V was cut back by 8 bases and J by 3 bases. The CDR3 extends over 15 amino acids. The germline V gene has CDR1 MNHEY and CDR2 SMNVEV (reference sequence). The CDR3 spells CASSWTSGNYNEQFF. CDR3 DNA: TGTGCCAGCTCGTGGACTAGTGGTAACTACAATGAGCAGTTCTTC.

This chain joins TRBV13 and TRBJ2-1; 10 bases agree with TRBD2. The V gene end was trimmed by 2 bases and the J gene end by 7 bases; junction bases not matched to a gene: 8. This CDR3 spans 16 amino acids. Per germline, CDR1 PRHDT and CDR2 FYEKMQ (reference sequence). This CDR3 reads CASSLQRGGRMNEQFF. The CDR3 nucleotides are TGTGCCAGCAGCTTACAGCGGGGGGGCCGGATGAATGAGCAGTTCTTC.

V usage is TRBV20-1 and J usage is TRBJ2-7; 9 bases are a match to TRBD2. CDR1 and CDR2 (germline): DFQATT, SNEGSKA (reference sequence). This CDR3 contains 18 residues. J lost 0 bases, V lost 0 bases, and 12 bases had no gene match. CDR3 region: CSARDLPVGTSRSYEQYF. In nucleotides, the CDR3 is TGCAGTGCTAGAGATTTGCCGGTGGGGACTAGCCGCTCCTACGAGCAGTACTTC.

The chain combines TRBV7-2 with TRBJ2-1; tentatively, D is TRBD2 (7 bases). The germline V and J ends were trimmed by 1 base and 10 bases, with 17 bases remaining between them. CDR1 is SGHTA, CDR2 FQGNSA, per germline. The CDR3 extends over 15 amino acids. DNA for the CDR3: TGTGCCAGCAGCTTAGTGGGGGGGCCTTCCTACGAGCAGTTCTTC. Its protein is CASSLVGGPSYEQFF.

This rearrangement joins TRBV12-3 or TRBV12-4 to TRBJ1-2; D not certain. V lost 3 bases and J lost 8, with 13 bases in between. The CDR3 has 13 residues. The CDR3 protein is CASSLFGVWGYTF. The CDR3 nucleotides read TGTGCCAGCAGTTTGTTTGGGGTGTGGGGCTACACCTTC.

The CDR3 DNA reads as TGCGCCAGCAGCCAAGATTGGATGAGACAGGGTGGGAATGAAGCTTTCTTT. Residues: CASSQDWMRQGGNEAFF. This chain joins TRBV4-3 and TRBJ1-1, with 7 bases lining up with TRBD1. V was pared by 0 bases and J by 7 bases, with 14 bases of the junction left unmatched. Per the germline V gene, CDR1 is LGHNA and CDR2 is YSLEER. The CDR3 loop spans 17 amino acids.

This clonotype was counted a few times. The CDR3 sequence: CASSQDRMRRGEENEQFF. For the CDR3, the DNA is TGCGCCAGCAGCCAAGATCGGATGAGGAGGGGGGAGGAGAATGAGCAGTTCTTC. This chain connects TRBV4-1 to TRBJ2-1; D may match TRBD1 or TRBD2 (6 bases each). Looked up from germline, CDR1 is MGHRA and CDR2 is YSYEKL. The ends were cut back, 0 bases at V and 7 bases at J, with 22 bases in the middle. The CDR3 extends over 18 amino acids.